The rows below give T cell receptor beta chains drawn from one sample of a study of follicular helper T cells after annual influenza vaccination. Profiling relied on immunoSEQ multiplex PCR, and the TCRdb table lists in-frame clones only, not all of them. The data show over 8,500 clones, with nearly 85% seen just once and 0.85% to 0.9% held by the top ten. The sample was CXCR5- memory CD4+ T cells sorted from blood, taken 6 weeks after influenza vaccination. These TCRs come from an adult who received the influenza vaccine. Each CDR3 is given with its conserved first and last residue. D genes are given only for firm matches. Clone size is given for some rows only: seen once, a few or many times, or a class if the clone is expanded.

CDR3 DNA,CDR3 protein,D gene,clone size,V gene,J gene
TGTGCCAGCAGTGGCCTATCGACAGGGCGACATAGCACAGATACGCAGTATTTT,CASSGLSTGRHSTDTQYF,TRBD1,NA,TRBV27,TRBJ2-3
TGTGCCAGCAGCGCCCTGGGGGAGACCCAGTACTTC,CASSALGETQYF,NA,NA,TRBV6-6,TRBJ2-5
TGTGCCAGCAGCCCGTACCGCGGCGGTATCACCGGGGAGCTGTTTTTT,CASSPYRGGITGELFF,NA,NA,TRBV9,TRBJ2-2
TGTGCCAGCAGCCAAGATGGCGGGGGTCTGCGACCGTTCTTC,CASSQDGGGLRPFF,TRBD2,NA,TRBV4-2,TRBJ2-1
TGTGCCAGCCTCCCTGGGCCGTCGGACTCCTACGAGCAGTACTTC,CASLPGPSDSYEQYF,NA,NA,TRBV28,TRBJ2-7
TGCGCCAGCAGCCCCCGGGACAGCATGAACACTGAAGCTTTCTTT,CASSPRDSMNTEAFF,TRBD1,NA,TRBV4-3,TRBJ1-1
TGTGCCAGCAGCTTAGTAGGAGGGAACTCTGGGGCCAACGTCCTGACTTTC,CASSLVGGNSGANVLTF,NA,NA,TRBV7-3,TRBJ2-6
TGTGCCAGCAGCCGCGAGGGGGGCACTGAAGCTTTCTTT,CASSREGGTEAFF,NA,NA,TRBV7-9,TRBJ1-1
TGCAGCGGATGGACAGGGGATACCAACGAGCAGTACTTC,CSGWTGDTNEQYF,TRBD1,NA,TRBV29-1,TRBJ2-7
TGTGCCTGGAGGGAGGCGGGGACCGGCTATGGCTACACCTTC,CAWREAGTGYGYTF,NA,NA,TRBV30,TRBJ1-2
TGTGCCAGCAGTTTCCACCAGAGCTCCTACGAGCAGTACTTC,CASSFHQSSYEQYF,NA,NA,TRBV28,TRBJ2-7
TGCAGCGTTGGTAGACGGCTGAACACTGAAGCTTTCTTT,CSVGRRLNTEAFF,NA,NA,TRBV29-1,TRBJ1-1
TGTGCCAGCAGCCCGCGACAGGGCCACTCCTACAATGAGCAGTTCTTC,CASSPRQGHSYNEQFF,TRBD1,NA,TRBV9,TRBJ2-1
TGTGCCAGCAGCGACTTGCGGGGGAAGGGAAACACCATATATTTT,CASSDLRGKGNTIYF,NA,NA,TRBV7-6,TRBJ1-3
TGTGCCAGCAGTTTATTAGGGGGGGGGCACGAGCAGTACTTC,CASSLLGGGHEQYF,NA,NA,TRBV28,TRBJ2-7
TGTGCCAGCACCAGACGGACAGGGGAAAATGAGCCCCAGCATTTT,CASTRRTGENEPQHF,TRBD1,NA,TRBV28,TRBJ1-5
TGTGCCACCAGCAGACTGGCACAGGGGGCTAAGACCCACGAGCAGTACTTC,CATSRLAQGAKTHEQYF,TRBD1,few,TRBV15,TRBJ2-7
TGCAGCGCCTCAGCTAGGAGGGACAATGAGCAGTTCTTC,CSASARRDNEQFF,NA,NA,TRBV29-1,TRBJ2-1
TGTGCCAGCAGCTTTTCTCTGGGGTCCAATGAGCAGTTCTTC,CASSFSLGSNEQFF,NA,NA,TRBV5-4,TRBJ2-1
TGTGCCAGCAGTGCAACTAGCGGGAGAGGAGTCACCGGGGAGCTGTTTTTT,CASSATSGRGVTGELFF,TRBD2,NA,TRBV6-1,TRBJ2-2
TGTGCCAGTAGTATATCCCCTGGGAGCAATCAGCCCCAGCATTTT,CASSISPGSNQPQHF,NA,NA,TRBV19,TRBJ1-5
TGCGCCAGCAGCTCCGGACAGGGCATCTACGAGCAGTACTTC,CASSSGQGIYEQYF,TRBD1,NA,TRBV5-1,TRBJ2-7
TGTGCCAGCAGCTTAGATGGGGACAGGGTGAACACTGAAGCTTTCTTT,CASSLDGDRVNTEAFF,TRBD1,NA,TRBV7-9,TRBJ1-1
TGTGCCAGTAGTATAGATCTAGCGGGGGGGTACAATGAGCAGTTCTTC,CASSIDLAGGYNEQFF,TRBD2,NA,TRBV19,TRBJ2-1
TGCGCCAGCAGCCTCTCGACAGGGATCTCTGGAAACACCATATATTTT,CASSLSTGISGNTIYF,TRBD1,NA,TRBV4-1,TRBJ1-3
TGCGCCAGCAGCTTAATCCCCGAGGGGCAGCCCCAGCATTTT,CASSLIPEGQPQHF,NA,NA,TRBV5-1,TRBJ1-5
TGTGCCAGTAGTATATTCCTATATGGTCAGGGAGGTGGATTCGGTAGCAATCAGCCCCAGCATTTT,CASSIFLYGQGGGFGSNQPQHF,NA,NA,TRBV19,TRBJ1-5
TGTGCCAGCAGACTCAACCCGGGACAGGGTGCCCTAAGGGGGACGTACTTC,CASRLNPGQGALRGTYF,TRBD1,NA,TRBV27,TRBJ2-7
TGTGCCAGCATGGCCAGGGCCACTGGGGCCTACGAGCAGTACTTC,CASMARATGAYEQYF,NA,NA,TRBV28,TRBJ2-7
TGCAGCGTGGGGATGGGGGGGGGCTACACCTTC,CSVGMGGGYTF,NA,NA,TRBV29-1,TRBJ1-2